Each of the 21 T cell receptor beta chains below was sequenced from the same sample in a study of blood T cell repertoires in COVID-19. Profiling relied on immunoSEQ multiplex PCR, and the TCRdb table lists in-frame clones only, not all of them. The data show 90,000 to 130,000 clones, around 80% seen once. What was sequenced was peripheral blood. These TCRs come from a woman older than 75 with acute or convalescent COVID-19.

V is TRBV5-1 and J is TRBJ1-1; D not certain. The CDR3 totals 15 residues. Germline loops: CDR1 SGHRS, CDR2 YFSETQ. V lost 2 bases to trimming and J lost 3 bases, with 14 bases between them. The CDR3 sequence: CASSLKGGEDTEAFF. The CDR3, as DNA: TGCGCCAGCAGCTTAAAGGGAGGCGAGGACACTGAAGCTTTCTTT.

The rearrangement uses TRBV7-2 and TRBJ1-3, with TRBD1 matching over 7 bases. Germline V gene data show CDR1 as SGHTA and CDR2 as FQGNSA. CDR3 length equals 15 residues. The junction had 0 bases not matched to a gene; V was cut back by 1 base and J by 0 bases. As DNA, the CDR3 is TGTGCCAGCAGCTTAGGGACAGGCTCTGGAAACACCATATATTTT. Encoded protein: CASSLGTGSGNTIYF.

The chain joins TRBV27 to TRBJ2-1, with a possible D match to TRBD1 (6 bases). Trimming took 3 bases from V and 0 from J, leaving 21 bases between them. Germline V gene lookup returns CDR1 MNHEY and CDR2 SMNVEV (reference sequence). The length of the CDR3 is 19 residues. The DNA of the CDR3 is TGTGCCAGCAGTTTCGACAGGCCTATAAATGAGGACTCCTACAATGAGCAGTTCTTC. Encoded protein: CASSFDRPINEDSYNEQFF.

This rearrangement joins TRBV4-2 to TRBJ2-3; 11 nucleotides match TRBD2. Trimming at V came to 0 bases and at J to 8 bases, leaving 19 bases not matched to a gene. The germline V gene encodes CDR1 LGHNA and CDR2 YNFKEQ. The CDR3 is made up of 20 amino acids. The CDR3 loop is CASSQDEVAGGLVPVRTQYF. The CDR3 nucleotides are TGTGCCAGCAGCCAAGATGAGGTAGCGGGAGGGCTCGTCCCTGTCCGTACGCAGTATTTT.

The J gene is TRBJ1-6, the V gene TRBV7-9, with D possibly TRBD1 on 6 matching bases. The germline V gene encodes CDR1 SEHNR and CDR2 FQNEAQ (reference sequence). The CDR3 is 14 amino acids. Trimming pared 3 bases from V and 10 bases from J, leaving 13 bases between. The CDR3 DNA reads TGTGCCAGCAGCTTCCAGGGGACCGGCTCACCCCTCCACTTT. Encoded protein: CASSFQGTGSPLHF.

This chain connects TRBV12-3 or TRBV12-4 to TRBJ2-5; 10 bases agree with TRBD2. CDR3 length equals 12 residues. V was pared by 9 bases and J by 5 bases, with 3 bases of the junction left unmatched. The CDR3 DNA sequence: TGTGCCAGTGCTAGCGGGGGCGAGACCCAGTACTTC. Translating it yields CASASGGETQYF.

The chain carries TRBV18 and TRBJ1-5; 7 nucleotides align to TRBD1. The CDR3 runs 15 residues. CDR1 and CDR2 from the germline V gene are KGHSH and LQKENI. J gave up 3 bases and V 4 bases, and 6 bases lay outside the gene matches. CDR3 protein: CASSRTGQPNQPQHF. The CDR3 DNA sequence: TGTGCCAGCTCACGTACGGGACAGCCCAATCAGCCCCAGCATTTT.

This clone was detected a few times. The rearrangement joins TRBV18 to TRBJ2-7, with 7 bases matching TRBD1. Per germline, CDR1 KGHSH and CDR2 LQKENI. This CDR3 has 13 residues. The V gene end was trimmed by 4 bases and the J gene end by 7 bases; junction bases not matched to a gene: 7. For the CDR3, the DNA is TGTGCCAGCTCACTCGGGACAGTAGGGGAGCAGTACTTC. It translates to CASSLGTVGEQYF.

The chain employs TRBV7-8 and TRBJ2-1; D possibly corresponds to TRBD1 (6 bases). The CDR3 totals 18 residues. CDR1 is SGHVS and CDR2 is FQNEAQ in the germline V gene. Trimming left V 6 bases short and J 3 bases short, with 24 bases between. The CDR3 coding sequence is TGTGCCAGCAGGCTTAGGGGTTTGGGGGCCCTCTACTACAATGAGCAGTTCTTC. Its protein is CASRLRGLGALYYNEQFF. Full variable domain (remainder filled in from reference TRBV7-8 and TRBJ2-1): GAGVSQSPRYKVAKRGQDVALRCDPISGHVSLFWYQQALGQGPEFLTYFQNEAQLDKSGLPSDRFFAERPEGSVSTLKIQRTQQEDSAVYLCASRLRGLGALYYNEQFFGPGTRLTVL.

The V and J genes are TRBV7-6 and TRBJ1-5, with a tentative D call TRBD1 (6 bases). This CDR3 contains 13 residues. Germline V lookup: CDR1 SGHVS, CDR2 FNYEAQ. V was trimmed by 5 bases and J by 3 bases, leaving 8 bases between them. DNA of the CDR3: TGTGCCAGCAGCAGACAGGACAATCAGCCCCAGCATTTT. Its protein is CASSRQDNQPQHF.

V usage is TRBV19 and J usage is TRBJ2-2; D may be TRBD1 (6 bases). The CDR3 is 17 residues long. V lost 5 bases and J 5 bases, leaving 21 bases between the germline ends. Germline V gives CDR1 LNHDA, CDR2 SQIVND (reference sequence). The CDR3 DNA follows: TGTGCCAGTAGTGCACCTCAGGGGTTAGTTGCAACCGGGGAGCTGTTTTTT. This codes for CASSAPQGLVATGELFF.

This clone was seen a handful of times. The chain is built from TRBV27 and TRBJ1-2, with 11 bases that match TRBD1. The CDR3 is made up of 15 amino acids. Germline lookup yields CDR1 MNHEY and CDR2 SMNVEV (reference sequence). V was pared by 5 bases and J by 6 bases, with 8 bases of the junction left unmatched. The DNA for the CDR3 is TGTGCCAGCAGTCCCGGACAGGGGGCTTTAGATGGCTACACCTTC. The encoded protein is CASSPGQGALDGYTF.

This clone was seen repeatedly, ten times or more. V and J are TRBV7-9 and TRBJ2-7; TRBD2 agrees at 7 bases. With V trimmed by 2 bases and J by 1 base, 8 bases remained unmatched. CDR3 length: 16 residues. The germline V gene encodes CDR1 SEHNR and CDR2 FQNEAQ (reference sequence). The CDR3 spells CASSLHSGLLSYEQYF. The CDR3 region has the DNA TGTGCCAGCAGCTTACATAGCGGGCTCCTATCCTACGAGCAGTACTTC. Full variable domain (rest looked up from reference TRBV7-9 and TRBJ2-7): DTGVSQNPRHKITKRGQNVTFRCDPISEHNRLYWYRQTLGQGPEFLTYFQNEAQLEKSRLLSDRFSAERPKGSFSTLEIQRTEQGDSAMYLCASSLHSGLLSYEQYFGPGTRLTVT.

This chain links TRBV29-1 with TRBJ2-5; 8 positions match TRBD2. This CDR3 region has 12 residues. CDR1 and CDR2 (germline): SQVTM, ANQGSEA. In DNA, the CDR3 is TGCACCGTCTCGGGGGGGGCAGAGACCCAGTACTTC. It translates to CTVSGGAETQYF.

The chain uses TRBV11-2 and TRBJ2-5, with 10 bases matching TRBD2. This CDR3 comprises 16 residues. Germline V lookup: CDR1 SGHAT, CDR2 FQNNGV. V trimming: 0 bases; J trimming: 10 bases; junction bases outside the gene matches: 11. The CDR3 sequence: CASSLDQAGGRGVQYF. In DNA form, the CDR3 reads TGTGCCAGCAGCTTAGATCAAGCGGGAGGGCGGGGAGTCCAGTACTTC. The complete variable domain, with remaining parts taken from reference TRBV11-2 and TRBJ2-5, reads EAGVAQSPRYKIIEKRQSVAFWCNPISGHATLYWYQQILGQGPKLLIQFQNNGVVDDSQLPKDRFSAERLKGVDSTLKIQPAKLEDSAVYLCASSLDQAGGRGVQYFGPGTRLLVL.

In this sample, this clone turned up a few times. The chain employs TRBV27 and TRBJ1-1; D is perhaps TRBD1 (5 bases). CDR1 is MNHEY and CDR2 is SMNVEV in the germline V gene (reference sequence). The CDR3 length is 16 residues. V was pared by 4 bases and J by 0 bases, with 15 bases between. CDR3 sequence (DNA): TGTGCCAGCAGTTGGGCAGGGCGAACCCTGAACACTGAAGCTTTCTTT. It is translated as CASSWAGRTLNTEAFF.

The chain links TRBV7-2 to TRBJ2-3; TRBD2 might be the D (5 bases). Germline values: CDR1 SGHTA, CDR2 FQGNSA. V was trimmed by 4 bases and J by 0 bases, leaving 11 bases between them. This CDR3 is 15 amino acids long. As DNA, the CDR3 is TGTGCCAGCAGCTCCCCCGAGCGGAGCACAGATACGCAGTATTTT. This encodes CASSSPERSTDTQYF.

The rearrangement uses TRBV28 and TRBJ1-5, with D unclear. There are 14 residues in the CDR3. V gave up 8 bases and J gave up 1 base, with 12 bases separating them. Germline V gene lookup returns CDR1 MDHEN and CDR2 SYDVKM. The CDR3 nucleotides are TGTGCCAGCCGGTCGGGGATGAGCAATCAGCCCCAGCATTTT. This gives the protein CASRSGMSNQPQHF.

In DNA form, the CDR3 reads TGTGCCAGCAGTTTAGCCAGCGGGGGAGGCGCAGATACGCAGTATTTT. Its protein is CASSLASGGGADTQYF. The V and J genes are TRBV28 and TRBJ2-3; 8 nucleotides match TRBD2. The CDR3 is 16 residues long. V shed 2 bases, J shed 4 bases, and the junction held 8 bases outside the gene matches. The V gene's germline CDR1 is MDHEN and CDR2 SYDVKM.

This clone was picked up a small number of times. The CDR3 coding sequence is TGCAGTGCTAGTGGAGCGGGCCTATCCTACAATGAGCAGTTCTTC. Residues: CSASGAGLSYNEQFF. The J gene is TRBJ2-1, the V gene TRBV20-1; TRBD2 might be the D (6 bases). With 3 bases removed from V and 1 base from J, the gap between germline ends came to 13 bases. Germline-derived CDR1 and CDR2 are DFQATT and SNEGSKA (reference sequence). The CDR3 is 15 residues long.

CDR3 in DNA: TGTGCCAGCAGCCCGACCCCTTTGGGTAGGAGTGAGCAGTTCTTC. It codes for CASSPTPLGRSEQFF. This chain links TRBV3-1 (or the pseudogene TRBV3-2) with TRBJ2-1, with unresolved D. Trimming removed 4 bases from V and 9 bases from J, with 19 bases in between. CDR3 length: 15 amino acids. Looked up from germline, CDR1 is LGHDT and CDR2 is YNNKEL (reference sequence).